This TCR beta chain is drawn from a study of shared T cell receptors in the human thymus (dated by TCRdb to the early 2020s). Context from the whole study: The study examined how self-reactive, shared T-cell receptor alpha chains are generated in the human thymus.

A remark on this clone: Its antigen is still unknown. The input lacks base qualities; no much larger clone sits a single base away.

Library construction relied on the immunoSEQ multiplex PCR assay. TCRdb retrieved this table from immuneACCESS and kept in-frame rearrangements only. Not all clones are present; in checked studies, unresolved V genes account for under half, and no reason is known for the remainder. Recorded for this sample are approximately 660,000 clones; approximately 88% of them occurred a single time. The top ten hold approximately 0.011% of the sample. These sequences were also reported in another study, on human thymus T cells. As the second study states: In Finland, the donors were immunologically healthy infants who were having open corrective cardiac surgery for congenital heart defects. The thymus tissue came from surgical resects taken out during corrective cardiac surgery. V and J gene segment usage appeared biased in both thymic and peripheral blood repertoires. The related research reported highly overlapping thymic TCR repertoires among unrelated individuals. The study characterized TCR alpha and beta repertoires from roughly eight infant thymus samples and a few related peripheral blood samples. Donor ages ranged from roughly 6 to 250 days, and the cohort comprised 5 to 7 male and a couple of female infants. Thymocytes were freed from the tissue by mechanical means and kept at -70 degrees C as pellets of roughly 9-30 million cells. A QIAsymphony instrument was used to extract genomic DNA from the frozen cell pellets. TCRB and TCRAD loci were amplified from a standardized quantity of quality-controlled genomic DNA using the immunoSEQ multiplex PCR assay. The V(D)J region was spanned by amplicons of a length sufficient to cover the CDR3 and to identify V and J genes. The amplicons were sequenced on an Illumina platform via the commercial immunoSEQ service. Primer bias and sequencing errors were corrected using previously described methods, and TCRAD and TCRB definitions followed the IMGT database. The repertoires were analysed using immunoSEQ Analyzer 3.0 and VDJTools for basic statistics, V/J segment usage, diversity estimates, rarefaction and pairwise overlap. Diversity was estimated with Chao1, ChaoE, Efron-Thisted, Shannon and inverse Simpson indices, and also on datasets down-sampled to the smallest sample. For repertoire overlap, CDR3 nucleotide sequence, V gene and J gene had to match strictly, and clustering was done by Jaccard-based multidimensional scaling. On average, thymus samples yielded around 800,000 unique TCRB clonotypes, whereas blood samples yielded 75,000 to 95,000.

This TCR came from a boy younger than two with a congenital heart defect. Donor details come from another sample of the same person, matched by shared clones. The sample consisted of thymocytes.

The nucleotide sequence reads as follows: TGTGCCACCCTTAGTTCCGAGGGCTACACCTTC. This sequence encodes CATLSSEGYTF. Recombination connected TRBV28 to TRBJ1-2, with no confident D gene call. The V end loses 10 bases and the J end loses 8 bases, and a stretch of 14 bases separates them. From a lookup of the germline V gene, CDR1 and CDR2 are MDHEN and SYDVKM. Inclusive of the bounding cysteine and phenylalanine, the CDR3 is 11 residues long. CDR3 DNA is the only sequence kept; it has 33 bases, read in frame from the first base.